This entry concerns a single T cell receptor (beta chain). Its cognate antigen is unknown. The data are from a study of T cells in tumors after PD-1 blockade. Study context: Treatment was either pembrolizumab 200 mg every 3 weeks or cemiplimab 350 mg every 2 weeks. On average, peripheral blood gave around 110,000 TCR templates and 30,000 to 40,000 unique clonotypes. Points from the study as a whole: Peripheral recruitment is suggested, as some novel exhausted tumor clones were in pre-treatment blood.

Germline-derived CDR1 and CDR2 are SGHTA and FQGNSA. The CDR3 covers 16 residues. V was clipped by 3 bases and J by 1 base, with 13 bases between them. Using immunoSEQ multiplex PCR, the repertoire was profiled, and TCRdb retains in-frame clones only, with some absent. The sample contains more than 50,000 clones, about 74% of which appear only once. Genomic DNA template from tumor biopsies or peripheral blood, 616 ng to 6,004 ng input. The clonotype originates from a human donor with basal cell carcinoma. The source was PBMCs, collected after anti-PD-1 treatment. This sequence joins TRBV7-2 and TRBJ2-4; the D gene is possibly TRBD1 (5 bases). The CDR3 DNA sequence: TGTGCCAGCAGCTTTGTTTCTCCAGGGGCCAAAAACATTCAGTACTTC. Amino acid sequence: CASSFVSPGAKNIQYF.